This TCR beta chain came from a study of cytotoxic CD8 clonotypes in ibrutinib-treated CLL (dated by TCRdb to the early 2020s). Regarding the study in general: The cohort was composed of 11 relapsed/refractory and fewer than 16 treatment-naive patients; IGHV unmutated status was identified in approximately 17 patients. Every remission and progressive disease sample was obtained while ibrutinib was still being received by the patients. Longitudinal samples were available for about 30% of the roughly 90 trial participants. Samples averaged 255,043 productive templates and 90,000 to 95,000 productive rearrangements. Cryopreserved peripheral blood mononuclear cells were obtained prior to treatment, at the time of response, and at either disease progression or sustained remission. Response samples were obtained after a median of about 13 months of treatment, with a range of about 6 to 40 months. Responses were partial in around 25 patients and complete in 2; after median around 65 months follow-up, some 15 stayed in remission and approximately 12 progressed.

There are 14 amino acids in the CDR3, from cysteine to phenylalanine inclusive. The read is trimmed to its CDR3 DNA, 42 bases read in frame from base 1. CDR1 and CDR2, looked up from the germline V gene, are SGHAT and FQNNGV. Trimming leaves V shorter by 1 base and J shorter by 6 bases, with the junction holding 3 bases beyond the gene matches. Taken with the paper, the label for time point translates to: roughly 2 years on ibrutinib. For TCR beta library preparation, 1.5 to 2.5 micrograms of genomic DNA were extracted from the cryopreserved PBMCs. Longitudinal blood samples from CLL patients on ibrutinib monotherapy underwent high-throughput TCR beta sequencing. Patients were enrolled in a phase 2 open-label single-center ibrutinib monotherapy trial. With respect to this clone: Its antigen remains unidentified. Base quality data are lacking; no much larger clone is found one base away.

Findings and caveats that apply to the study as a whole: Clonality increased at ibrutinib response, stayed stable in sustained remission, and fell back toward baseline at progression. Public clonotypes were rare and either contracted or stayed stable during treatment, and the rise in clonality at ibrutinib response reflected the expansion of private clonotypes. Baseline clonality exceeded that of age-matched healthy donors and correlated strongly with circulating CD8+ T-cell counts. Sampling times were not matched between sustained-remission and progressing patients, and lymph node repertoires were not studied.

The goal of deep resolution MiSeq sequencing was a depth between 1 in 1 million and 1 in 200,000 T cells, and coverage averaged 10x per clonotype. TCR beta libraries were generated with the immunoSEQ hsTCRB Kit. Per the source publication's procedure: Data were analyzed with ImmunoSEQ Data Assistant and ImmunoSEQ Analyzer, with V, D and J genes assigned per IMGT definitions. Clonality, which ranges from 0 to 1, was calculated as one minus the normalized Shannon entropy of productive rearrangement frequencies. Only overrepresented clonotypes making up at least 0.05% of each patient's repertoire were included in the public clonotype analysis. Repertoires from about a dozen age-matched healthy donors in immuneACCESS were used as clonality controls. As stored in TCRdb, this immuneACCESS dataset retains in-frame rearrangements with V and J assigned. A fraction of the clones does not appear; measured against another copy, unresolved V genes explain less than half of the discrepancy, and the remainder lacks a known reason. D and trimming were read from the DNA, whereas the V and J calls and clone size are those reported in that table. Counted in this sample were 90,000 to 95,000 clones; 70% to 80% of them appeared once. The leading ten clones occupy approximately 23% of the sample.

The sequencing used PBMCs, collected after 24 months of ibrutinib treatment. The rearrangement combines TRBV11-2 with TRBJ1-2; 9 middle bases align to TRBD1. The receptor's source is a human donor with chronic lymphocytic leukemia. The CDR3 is CASSLVRTGDGYTF. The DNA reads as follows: TGTGCCAGCAGCTTAGTTCGGACAGGGGATGGCTACACCTTC.